This T cell receptor (beta chain) is from a study of shared clonotypes between healthy human individuals. Overall study findings and caveats: Non-shared clonotypes had lower generation probabilities than those shared by all four donors. The represented genetic and exposure-history diversity was limited by the small number of donors. Among several donors, roughly 5.5% of naive CD4 clonotypes were found in common.

Splitting of each subset's genomic DNA was done evenly across several immunoSEQ plates. The protocol was immunoSEQ multiplex PCR, while the TCRdb copy is restricted to in-frame clones and leaves out a portion. This sample has over a million clones; around three quarters occur once, and the top ten carry more than 0.55%. Notes on this clone: The antigen is unknown.

V dropped 6 bases and J dropped 5 bases, with 11 bases sitting between them. The germline CDR1 and CDR2 sequences are MDHEN and SYDVKM. There are 12 residues in the CDR3. J is TRBJ2-7 and V is TRBV28; D unclear. The clonotype was recovered from a man aged 18 to 35 in good health. Some clones in this sample may be carry-over from other donors' samples. Sequenced input: memory CD4+ T cells from PBMCs. Subset specified: CD45RA-negative fraction. The CDR3 spells CASSEVLDEQYF. The CDR3 region has the DNA TGTGCCAGCAGCGAGGTTCTGGACGAGCAGTACTTC.